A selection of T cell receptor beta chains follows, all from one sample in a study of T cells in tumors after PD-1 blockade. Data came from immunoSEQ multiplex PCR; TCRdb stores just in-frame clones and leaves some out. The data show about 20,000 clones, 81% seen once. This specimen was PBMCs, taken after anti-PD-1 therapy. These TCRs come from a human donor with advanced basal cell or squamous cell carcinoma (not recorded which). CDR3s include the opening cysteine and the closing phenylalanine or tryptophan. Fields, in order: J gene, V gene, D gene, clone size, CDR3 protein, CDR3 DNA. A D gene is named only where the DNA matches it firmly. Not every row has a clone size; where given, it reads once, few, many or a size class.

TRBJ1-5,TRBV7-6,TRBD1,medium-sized,CASSLWAGGDQPQHF,TGTGCCAGCAGCTTATGGGCAGGGGGCGATCAGCCCCAGCATTTT
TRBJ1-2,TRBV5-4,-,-,CASSYTGLGGYTF,TGTGCCAGCAGCTACACAGGGTTGGGTGGCTACACCTTC
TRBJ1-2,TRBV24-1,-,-,CATSEGFGYGYTF,TGTGCCACCAGTGAAGGCTTTGGCTATGGCTACACCTTC
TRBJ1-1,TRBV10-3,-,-,CAISELEGRGQAFF,TGTGCCATCAGTGAGTTAGAGGGGAGAGGCCAAGCTTTCTTT
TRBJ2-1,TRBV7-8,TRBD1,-,CASSRGQGSREQFF,TGTGCCAGCAGCCGTGGACAGGGTTCAAGGGAGCAGTTCTTC
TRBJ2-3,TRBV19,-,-,CASSIHPRITDTQYF,TGTGCCAGTAGTATTCACCCCCGGATCACAGATACGCAGTATTTT
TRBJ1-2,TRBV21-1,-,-,CASSARQGYNYGYTF,TGTGCCAGCAGCGCAAGACAGGGGTACAACTATGGCTACACCTTC
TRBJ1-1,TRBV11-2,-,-,CASRKNTEAFF,TGTGCCAGCAGGAAGAACACTGAAGCTTTCTTT
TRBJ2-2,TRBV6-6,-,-,CASSLTGGGTGELFF,TGTGCCAGCAGCCTAACAGGGGGGGGGACCGGGGAGCTGTTTTTT
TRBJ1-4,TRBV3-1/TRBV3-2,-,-,CASRTRASNEKLFF,TGTGCCAGCAGGACCAGGGCTTCTAATGAAAAACTGTTTTTT
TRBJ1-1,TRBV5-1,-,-,CASSQDQGRTEAFF,TGCGCCAGCAGTCAGGATCAGGGGCGGACTGAAGCTTTCTTT
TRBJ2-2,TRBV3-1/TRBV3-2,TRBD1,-,CASSQEDRGNTGELFF,TGTGCCAGCAGCCAAGAGGACAGGGGTAACACCGGGGAGCTGTTTTTT
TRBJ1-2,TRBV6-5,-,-,CASTWAGTGYGYTF,TGTGCCAGCACCTGGGCAGGTACGGGCTATGGCTACACCTTC
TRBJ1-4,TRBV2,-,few,CASRGLEPNEKLFF,TGTGCCAGCAGGGGACTGGAGCCTAATGAAAAACTGTTTTTT
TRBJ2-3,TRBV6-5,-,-,CASLGDGGSDTQYF,TGTGCCAGCCTAGGGGACGGGGGTTCAGATACGCAGTATTTT
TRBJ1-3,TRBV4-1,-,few,CASSPTGNSGNTIYF,TGCGCCAGCAGCCCGACCGGTAACTCTGGAAACACCATATATTTT
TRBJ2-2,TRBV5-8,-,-,CASSWRRPNTGELFF,TGTGCCAGCAGCTGGAGGAGGCCCAACACCGGGGAGCTGTTTTTT
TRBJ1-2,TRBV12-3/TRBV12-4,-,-,CASSHRSGYGYTF,TGTGCCAGCAGTCACAGGTCGGGCTATGGCTACACCTTC
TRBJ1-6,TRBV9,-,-,CASSPEEGIAPYSPLHF,TGTGCCAGCAGCCCGGAGGAGGGAATCGCTCCGTATTCACCCCTCCACTTT
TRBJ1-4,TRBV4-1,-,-,CASSQDRLRGEKLFF,TGCGCCAGCAGCCAAGACAGGTTGAGAGGGGAAAAACTGTTTTTT
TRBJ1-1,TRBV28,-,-,CASILGILGLRNTEAFF,TGTGCCAGCATACTGGGAATTTTAGGTCTAAGGAACACTGAAGCTTTCTTT
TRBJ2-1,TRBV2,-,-,CASHDLGEQFF,TGTGCCAGCCACGACCTGGGCGAGCAGTTCTTC
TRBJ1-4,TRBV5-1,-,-,CASSLWGAGEKLFF,TGCGCCAGCAGCTTGTGGGGCGCGGGAGAAAAACTGTTTTTT
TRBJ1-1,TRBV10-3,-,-,CAIRQIGDAKRTEAFF,TGTGCCATCAGACAAATAGGGGACGCAAAAAGAACTGAAGCTTTCTTT
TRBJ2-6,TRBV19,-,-,CASTGWAGANVLTF,TGTGCCAGTACGGGCTGGGCTGGGGCCAACGTCCTGACTTTC
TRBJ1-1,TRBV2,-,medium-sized,CASQENTEAFF,TGTGCCAGCCAGGAAAACACTGAAGCTTTCTTT
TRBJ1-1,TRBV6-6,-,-,CASSSTGTNTEAFF,TGTGCCAGCAGTTCAACAGGTACTAACACTGAAGCTTTCTTT
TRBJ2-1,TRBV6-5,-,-,CASSYQYRVYEQFF,TGTGCCAGCAGTTACCAATACAGGGTTTATGAGCAGTTCTTC
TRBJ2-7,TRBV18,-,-,CASSPAPDEQYF,TGTGCCAGCTCACCCGCGCCCGACGAGCAGTACTTC
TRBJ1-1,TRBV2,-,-,CASLGEEGTEAFF,TGTGCCAGTCTAGGGGAGGAGGGCACTGAAGCTTTCTTT
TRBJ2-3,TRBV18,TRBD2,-,CASSPPNRGGTDTQYF,TGTGCCAGCTCACCACCGAATCGGGGGGGCACAGATACGCAGTATTTT
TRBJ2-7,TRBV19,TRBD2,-,CASTDERGTYEQYF,TGTGCCAGTACCGACGAGCGGGGTACCTACGAGCAGTACTTC
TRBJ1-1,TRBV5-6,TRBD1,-,CASSWTGNEAFF,TGTGCCAGCAGCTGGACAGGGAATGAAGCTTTCTTT
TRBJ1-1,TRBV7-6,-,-,CASSFGWNGAEAFF,TGTGCCAGCAGCTTCGGTTGGAATGGCGCTGAAGCTTTCTTT
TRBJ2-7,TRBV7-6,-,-,CASSLAPGDSYEQYF,TGTGCCAGCAGCTTAGCCCCGGGAGATTCCTACGAGCAGTACTTC
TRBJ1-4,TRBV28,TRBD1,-,CASSLVGTGHNEKLFF,TGTGCCAGCAGTTTAGTTGGGACAGGGCACAATGAAAAACTGTTTTTT
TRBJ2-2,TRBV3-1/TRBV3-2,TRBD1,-,CASSLETGAIAGELFF,TGTGCCAGCAGCTTGGAAACAGGGGCGATAGCCGGGGAGCTGTTTTTT
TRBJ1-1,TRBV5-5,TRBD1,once,CASSPGTGQGSTEAFF,TGTGCCAGCAGCCCCGGGACAGGGCAGGGAAGCACTGAAGCTTTCTTT
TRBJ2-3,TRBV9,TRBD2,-,CASSFRDYPTDTQYF,TGTGCCAGCAGCTTCAGGGACTACCCCACAGATACGCAGTATTTT
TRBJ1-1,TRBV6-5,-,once,CASTLGAANTEAFF,TGTGCCAGCACCCTGGGGGCGGCGAACACTGAAGCTTTCTTT
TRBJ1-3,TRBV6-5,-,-,CASSYSSWGAGNTIYF,TGTGCCAGCAGTTACTCGAGCTGGGGGGCCGGAAACACCATATATTTT
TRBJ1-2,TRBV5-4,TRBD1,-,CASSLGAGTGRLDGYTF,TGTGCCAGCAGCTTGGGGGCGGGGACAGGGCGCTTGGATGGCTACACCTTC
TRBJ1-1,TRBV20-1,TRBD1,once,CSASKQGSGAPGEAFF,TGCAGTGCTAGTAAACAGGGGTCCGGGGCACCCGGTGAAGCTTTCTTT
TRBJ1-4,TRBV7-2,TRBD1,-,CASSEQTGRNEKLFF,TGTGCCAGCAGTGAACAGACAGGGCGTAATGAAAAACTGTTTTTT
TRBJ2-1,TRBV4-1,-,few,CASRAGTEQFF,TGCGCCAGCAGGGCCGGGACTGAGCAGTTCTTC
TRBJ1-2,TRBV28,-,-,CASKDKDGYTF,TGTGCCAGTAAGGACAAGGATGGCTACACCTTC
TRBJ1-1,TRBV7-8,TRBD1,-,CASLEGGVSTEAFF,TGTGCCAGCCTAGAAGGGGGCGTCAGCACTGAAGCTTTCTTT
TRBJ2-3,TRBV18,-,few,CASSRMADTQYF,TGTGCCAGCTCGCGAATGGCAGATACGCAGTATTTT
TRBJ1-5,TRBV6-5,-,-,CASSLSQGSRQPQHF,TGTGCCAGCAGCTTATCCCAGGGGTCGAGGCAGCCCCAGCATTTT
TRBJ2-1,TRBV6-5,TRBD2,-,CASEKAGVIEQFF,TGTGCCAGCGAGAAAGCGGGAGTAATCGAGCAGTTCTTC
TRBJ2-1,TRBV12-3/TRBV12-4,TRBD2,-,CASRGLDIEQFF,TGTGCCAGCAGGGGACTAGACATTGAGCAGTTCTTC
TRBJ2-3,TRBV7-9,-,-,CASSPSEGTQYF,TGTGCCAGCAGCCCCTCCGAGGGTACGCAGTATTTT
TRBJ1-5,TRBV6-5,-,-,CASGPTATLYQPQHF,TGTGCCAGCGGACCCACCGCCACTCTCTATCAGCCCCAGCATTTT
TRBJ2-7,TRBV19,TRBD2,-,CASSISAGRSYEQYF,TGTGCCAGTAGTATTTCAGCGGGAAGGTCCTACGAGCAGTACTTC
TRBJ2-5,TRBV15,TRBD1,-,CATSNTRDRVEETQYF,TGTGCCACCAGCAATACCCGGGACAGGGTCGAGGAGACCCAGTACTTC
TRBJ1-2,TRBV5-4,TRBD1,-,CASSQDRVGYTF,TGTGCCAGCAGCCAGGACAGGGTAGGCTACACCTTC
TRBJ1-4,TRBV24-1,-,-,CATSDPQGLVEKLFF,TGTGCCACCAGTGATCCCCAGGGATTAGTCGAAAAACTGTTTTTT